This T cell receptor (beta chain) was identified in a study of blood T cell repertoires in COVID-19. Study details: Samples taken during acute and convalescent COVID-19 were collected in the United States, Italy and Spain. PBMCs, B-cell-depleted T cells, or T cells were the source of the cDNA or gDNA that made up the material.

Authors' analysis steps: Amplified reference gene primers provided the basis for estimating nucleated cell counts. Here immunoSEQ multiplex PCR was the method, and the copy in TCRdb shows in-frame clones only, minus some. V and J calls and clone size come straight from that table; D and trimming were deduced from the DNA. The sample records approximately 88,000 clones, roughly 84% being singletons. Germline values: CDR1 SNHLY, CDR2 FYNNEI. This CDR3 contains 16 residues. V lost 5 bases, J lost 0 bases, and 14 bases lay in between. The chain uses TRBV2 and TRBJ2-4; perhaps TRBD1 as D (7 bases). The sample consisted of peripheral blood. This TCR derives from a woman in her seventies with acute or convalescent COVID-19. This CDR3 is CASSKQGTLAKNIQYF. The CDR3 DNA reads TGTGCCAGCAGTAAACAGGGGACTCTAGCCAAAAACATTCAGTACTTC.